This T cell receptor beta chain was identified in a study of post-analysis software for immune sequencing data (dated by TCRdb to the mid-2010s). Describing the broader study: Recorded disease courses included relapsing-remitting, secondary progressive and progressive-relapsing multiple sclerosis, with some patients lacking subtype annotation. Patient repertoires were compared against roughly 12 previously published healthy control repertoires from donors aged roughly 6 to 26 years. A subset of samples was prepared in parallel using single-end sample barcoding, then pooled and co-amplified after Illumina adapter ligation. The full study reports these points: Significantly higher frequencies in patients than in controls were found for several TRBV segments, including TRBV5-6, TRBV5-1 and TRBV20-1. Compared with controls, multiple sclerosis patients had significantly lower normalized Chao1 diversity, a finding suggesting substantial peripheral T-cell clonal expansion. Strong co-clustering of samples prepared in the same batch was shown by direct clustering with F measure, prompting a batch-effect correction. The control group was slightly older than the multiple sclerosis patient group.

As for this clonotype: It has no known antigen specificity. No quality values exist for individual bases; no much larger clone is one base distant.

V has 1 base trimmed and J has 4 bases trimmed; junction bases matching no gene number 9. CDR1 and CDR2 are drawn from the germline V gene: SGHRS, YFSETQ. Including the terminal cysteine and phenylalanine, the CDR3 comprises 16 residues. Just the 48-base CDR3 DNA is kept, in frame starting at base 1. Libraries were prepared through PCR. The reads were generated on an Illumina HiSeq 2500. To reduce PCR and sequencing biases, unique molecular identifiers were built into the TCR beta cDNA libraries. Every 1 to 10 million input T cells yielded about 500,000 cDNA molecules, meaning each molecule approximated one T cell. Patient libraries were prepared and sequenced with the same protocol used for the earlier healthy control dataset. Samples belonging to the same batch were prepared together, multiplexed and sequenced on a shared HiSeq lane. The paper's data handling went like this. Raw barcoded reads were processed with MIGEC, and single-read molecular identifier groups were discarded before consensus assembly and CDR3 extraction. VDJtools was used for post-analysis of the clonotype tables, and diversity was normalized by down-sampling every dataset to the size of the smallest sample. Repertoire overlap clustering matched CDR3 amino acid but not nucleotide sequences to correct batch-related cross-sample contamination. TCRdb trimmed the raw reads at Q25, called clones with MiXCR and kept productive beta chains. A single entry per CDR3 protein holds the most common genes and DNA from its merged rows. These V and J calls rely on TCRdb rather than the paper's analysis. The sample table holds hundreds of thousands of distinct CDR3 sequences, of which just under 30% were seen once. Of the sample, roughly 0.53% falls within the top ten clones.

To demonstrate the VDJtools post-analysis software, the study profiled TCR beta repertoires from the peripheral blood of about 13 young patients with multiple sclerosis. The patients with multiple sclerosis were children and adolescents between roughly 6 and 17 years of age. Material for sequencing was blood. The TCR was taken from a girl aged 10 to 17 with multiple sclerosis. The V and J genes are TRBV5-1 and TRBJ2-7; TRBD2 aligns with 9 central bases. The DNA is as follows: TGCGCCAGCAGCTTGAACGTAGCGGGAGCGACGTACGAGCAGTACTTC. Its translation is CASSLNVAGATYEQYF.